The T cell receptor beta chain described here comes from a study of human T cells and chemical hapten exposure. On the study more broadly: Patch tests of 0.01% DPC on the upper back were read at 6 days. Study-level points and caveats: Significantly greater numbers of large CDR3 similarity clusters came from expanded TCRs than from controls.

This CDR3 spans 17 amino acids. The V gene end was trimmed by 3 bases and the J gene end by 5 bases; junction bases not matched to a gene: 12. CDR1 is MNHEY and CDR2 is SMNVEV in the germline V gene (reference sequence). Time point denoted: pre-sensitization, week 0. Stated treatment: therapeutic diphenylcyclopropenone sensitization with weekly scalp DPC. Suited to DPC and affected by alopecia, the donors ranged from 18 to 70 years old. One entry per CDR3 protein results from TCRdb running MiXCR on the RACE reads. The sample includes 350,000 to 400,000 distinct CDR3 sequences, about 5.1% of them seen just once. Of note for this clonotype: What it binds is not known.

The sample consisted of whole blood, taken in connection with sensitization to the hapten diphenylcyclopropenone (DPC). This TCR was sampled from a woman aged 45-59 years with alopecia areata. Some clones in this sample may be carry-over from other donors' samples. The V gene is TRBV27, the J gene TRBJ2-7; 11 bases map to TRBD1. As DNA, the CDR3 is TGTGCCAGCAGTTTCCTGCGTTCGGGACAGGGGGTTGACGAGCAGTACTTC. Encoded protein: CASSFLRSGQGVDEQYF.